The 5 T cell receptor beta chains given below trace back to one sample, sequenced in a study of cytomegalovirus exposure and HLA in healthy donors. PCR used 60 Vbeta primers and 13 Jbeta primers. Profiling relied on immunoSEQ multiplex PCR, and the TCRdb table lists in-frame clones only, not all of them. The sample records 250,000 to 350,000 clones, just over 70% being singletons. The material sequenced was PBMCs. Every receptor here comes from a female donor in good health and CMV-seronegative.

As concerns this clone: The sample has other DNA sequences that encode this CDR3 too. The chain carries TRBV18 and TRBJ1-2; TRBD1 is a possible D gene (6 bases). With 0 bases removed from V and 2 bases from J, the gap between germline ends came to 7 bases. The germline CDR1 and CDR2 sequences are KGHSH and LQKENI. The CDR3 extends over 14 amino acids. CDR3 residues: CASSPPGQNYGYTF. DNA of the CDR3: TGTGCCAGCTCACCACCGGGACAAAACTATGGCTACACCTTC. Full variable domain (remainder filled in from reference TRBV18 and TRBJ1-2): NAGVMQNPRHLVRRRGQEARLRCSPMKGHSHVYWYRQLPEEGLKFMVYLQKENIIDESGMPKERFSAEFPKEGPSILRIQQVVRGDSAAYFCASSPPGQNYGYTFGSGTRLTVV.

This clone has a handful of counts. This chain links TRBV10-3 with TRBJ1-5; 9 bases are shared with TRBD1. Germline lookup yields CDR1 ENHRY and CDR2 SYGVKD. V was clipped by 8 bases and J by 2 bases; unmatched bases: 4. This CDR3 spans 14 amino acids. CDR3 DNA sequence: TGTGCCATCGGGACAGGGCTAGGCAATCAGCCCCAGCATTTT. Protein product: CAIGTGLGNQPQHF.

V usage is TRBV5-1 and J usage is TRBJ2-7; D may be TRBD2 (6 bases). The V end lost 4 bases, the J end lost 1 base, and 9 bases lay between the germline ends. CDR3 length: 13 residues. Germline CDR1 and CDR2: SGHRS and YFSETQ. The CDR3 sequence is CASSISGSYEQYF. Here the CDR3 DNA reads TGCGCCAGCAGCATTAGCGGATCCTACGAGCAGTACTTC.

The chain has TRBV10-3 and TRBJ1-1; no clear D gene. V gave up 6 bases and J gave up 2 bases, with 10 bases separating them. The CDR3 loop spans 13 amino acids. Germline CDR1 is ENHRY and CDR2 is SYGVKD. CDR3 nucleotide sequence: TGTGCCATCAGAGGACTTAGCAACACTGAAGCTTTCTTT. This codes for CAIRGLSNTEAFF.

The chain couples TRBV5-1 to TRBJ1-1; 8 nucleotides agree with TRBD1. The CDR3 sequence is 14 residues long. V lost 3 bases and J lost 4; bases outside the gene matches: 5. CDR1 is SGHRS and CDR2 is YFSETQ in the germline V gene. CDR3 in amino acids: CASSSSGQGTEAFF. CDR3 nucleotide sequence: TGCGCCAGCAGCTCCTCCGGACAGGGCACTGAAGCTTTCTTT. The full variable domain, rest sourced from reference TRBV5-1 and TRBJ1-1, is KAGVTQTPRYLIKTRGQQVTLSCSPISGHRSVSWYQQTPGQGLQFLFEYFSETQRNKGNFPGRFSGRQFSNSRSEMNVSTLELGDSALYLCASSSSGQGTEAFFGQGTRLTVV.